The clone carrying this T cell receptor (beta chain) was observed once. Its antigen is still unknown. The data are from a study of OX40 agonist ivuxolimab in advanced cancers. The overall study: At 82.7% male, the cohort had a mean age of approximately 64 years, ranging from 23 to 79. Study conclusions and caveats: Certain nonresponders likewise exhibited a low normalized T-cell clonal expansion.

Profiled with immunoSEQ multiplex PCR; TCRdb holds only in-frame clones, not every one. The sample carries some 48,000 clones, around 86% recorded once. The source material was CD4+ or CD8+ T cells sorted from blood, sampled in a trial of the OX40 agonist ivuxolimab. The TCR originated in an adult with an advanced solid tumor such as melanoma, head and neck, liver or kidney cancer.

CDR3 amino acids: CASTRGYEQYF. In DNA form, the CDR3 reads TGCGCCAGCACCAGGGGATACGAGCAGTACTTC. The gene calls are TRBV10-2 and TRBJ2-7; a weak D match, TRBD1 (6 bases). The CDR3 sequence is 11 residues long. The V end lost 7 bases, the J end lost 4 bases, and 8 bases lay between the germline ends. Germline CDR1 WSHSY, CDR2 SAAADI.